This T cell receptor beta chain is from a study of blood T cell repertoires in COVID-19. About the research overall: Spain, Italy and the United States supplied samples that represented acute and convalescent COVID-19. Nucleic acid was either cDNA or gDNA, and it came from T cells, B-cell-depleted T cells, or PBMCs.

Authors' methods: How many nucleated cells were present was estimated from reference gene primer amplification. Only in-frame clones appear in the TCRdb table, and some are missing; sequencing was by immunoSEQ multiplex PCR. V, J and clone size are taken as reported in that table, and D and trimming were inferred from the DNA itself. Among roughly 230,000 clones listed, almost 90% were seen once. While infection was still active, Seattle patients were enrolled and then followed longitudinally. This clone has just one count. Trimming stripped 4 bases from V and 5 bases from J, with 15 bases between. Germline values: CDR1 SGHRS, CDR2 YFSETQ. This CDR3 is built from 14 residues.

The receptor's source is a woman aged 55-69 years with COVID-19, enrolled during active disease. This rearrangement joins TRBV5-1 to TRBJ1-2; D remains unclear. The sequencing input was peripheral blood. The CDR3 loop is CASSPGGSSYGYTF. The CDR3, as DNA: TGCGCCAGCAGCCCAGGAGGGTCTTCGTATGGCTACACCTTC.